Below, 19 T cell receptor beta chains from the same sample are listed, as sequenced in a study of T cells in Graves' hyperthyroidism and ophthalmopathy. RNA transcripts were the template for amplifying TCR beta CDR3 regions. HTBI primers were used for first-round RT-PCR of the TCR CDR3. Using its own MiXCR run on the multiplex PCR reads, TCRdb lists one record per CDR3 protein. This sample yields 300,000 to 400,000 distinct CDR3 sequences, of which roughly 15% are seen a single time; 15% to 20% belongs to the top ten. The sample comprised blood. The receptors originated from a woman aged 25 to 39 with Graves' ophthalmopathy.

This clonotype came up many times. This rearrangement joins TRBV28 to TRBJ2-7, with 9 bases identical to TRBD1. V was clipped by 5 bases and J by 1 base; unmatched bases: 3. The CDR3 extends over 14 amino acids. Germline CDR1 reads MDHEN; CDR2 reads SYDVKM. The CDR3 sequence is CASSPTGGSYEQYF. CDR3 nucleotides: TGTGCCAGCAGTCCGACAGGGGGATCCTACGAGCAGTACTTC. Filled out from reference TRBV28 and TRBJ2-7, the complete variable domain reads DVKVTQSSRYLVKRTGEKVFLECVQDMDHENMFWYRQDPGLGLRLIYFSYDVKMKEKGDIPEGYSVSREKKERFSLILESASTNQTSMYLCASSPTGGSYEQYFGPGTRLTVT.

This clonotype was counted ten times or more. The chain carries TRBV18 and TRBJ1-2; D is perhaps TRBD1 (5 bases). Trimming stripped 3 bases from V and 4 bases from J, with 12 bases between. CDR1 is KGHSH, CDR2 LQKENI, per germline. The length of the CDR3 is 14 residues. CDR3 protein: CASSPDPGSYGYTF. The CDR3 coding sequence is TGTGCCAGCTCACCGGATCCAGGGAGCTATGGCTACACCTTC.

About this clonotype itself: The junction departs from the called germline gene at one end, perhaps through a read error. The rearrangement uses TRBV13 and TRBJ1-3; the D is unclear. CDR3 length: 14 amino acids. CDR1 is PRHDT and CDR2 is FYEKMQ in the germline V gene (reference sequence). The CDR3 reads CAGSLDGFRNTIYF. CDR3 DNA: TGTGCCGGCAGCTTAGACGGATTTAGAAACACCATATATTTT.

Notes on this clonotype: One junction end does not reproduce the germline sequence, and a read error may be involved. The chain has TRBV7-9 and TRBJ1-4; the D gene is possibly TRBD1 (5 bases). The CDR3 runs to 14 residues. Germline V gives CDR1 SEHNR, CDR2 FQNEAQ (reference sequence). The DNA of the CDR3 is TGTGCCAGCAGCCAATCGACAGTCAATGAAAAACTGCTTTTT. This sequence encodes CASSQSTVNEKLLF. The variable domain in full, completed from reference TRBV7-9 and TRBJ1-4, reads DTGVSQNPRHKITKRGQNVTFRCDPISEHNRLYWYRQTLGQGPEFLTYFQNEAQLEKSRLLSDRFSAERPKGSFSTLEIQRTEQGDSAMYLCASSQSTVNEKLLFGSGTQLSVL.

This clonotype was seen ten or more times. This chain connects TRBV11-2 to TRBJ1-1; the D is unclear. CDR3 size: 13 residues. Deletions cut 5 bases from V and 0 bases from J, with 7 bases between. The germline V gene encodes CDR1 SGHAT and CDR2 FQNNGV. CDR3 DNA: TGTGCCAGCAGCGAGACCCTGAACACTGAAGCTTTCTTT. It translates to CASSETLNTEAFF.

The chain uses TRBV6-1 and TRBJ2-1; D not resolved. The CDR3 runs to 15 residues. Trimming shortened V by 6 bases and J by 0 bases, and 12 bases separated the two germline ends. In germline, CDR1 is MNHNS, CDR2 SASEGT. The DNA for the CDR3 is TGTGCCAGCAGCGACCGACCTTCCTCCTACAATGAGCAGTTCTTC. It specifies CASSDRPSSYNEQFF.

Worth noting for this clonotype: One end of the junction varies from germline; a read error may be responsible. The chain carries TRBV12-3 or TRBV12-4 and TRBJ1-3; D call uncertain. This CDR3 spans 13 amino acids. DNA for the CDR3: TGTACCAGCAGTTTTCTCTCTGGAAACACCATATATTTT. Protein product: CTSSFLSGNTIYF.

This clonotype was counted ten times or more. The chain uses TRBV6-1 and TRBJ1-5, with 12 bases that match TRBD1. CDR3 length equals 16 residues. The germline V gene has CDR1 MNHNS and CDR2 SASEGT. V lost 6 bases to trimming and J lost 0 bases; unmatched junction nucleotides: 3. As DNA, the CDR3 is TGTGCCAGCAGGGGGACAGGGGGCGGTAGCAATCAGCCCCAGCATTTT. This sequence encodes CASRGTGGGSNQPQHF.

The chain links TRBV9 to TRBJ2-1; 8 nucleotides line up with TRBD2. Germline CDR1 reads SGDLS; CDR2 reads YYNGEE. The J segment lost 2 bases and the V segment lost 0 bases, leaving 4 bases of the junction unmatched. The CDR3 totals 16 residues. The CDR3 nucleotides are TGTGCCAGCAGCGTAGACAAGCGGGAGCCCTACAATGAGCAGTTCTTC. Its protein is CASSVDKREPYNEQFF.

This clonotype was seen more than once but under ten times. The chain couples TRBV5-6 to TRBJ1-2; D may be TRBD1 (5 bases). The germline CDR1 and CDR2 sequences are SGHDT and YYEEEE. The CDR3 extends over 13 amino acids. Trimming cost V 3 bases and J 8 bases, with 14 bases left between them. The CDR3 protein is CASSSIGDRGYTF. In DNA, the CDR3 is TGTGCCAGCAGCTCGATCGGGGACCGCGGCTACACCTTC.

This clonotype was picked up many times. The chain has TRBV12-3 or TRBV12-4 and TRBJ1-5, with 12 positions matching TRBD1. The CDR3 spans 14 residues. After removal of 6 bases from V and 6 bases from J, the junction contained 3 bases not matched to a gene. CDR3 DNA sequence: TGTGCCAGCAGCCCGGGACAGGGGGCTCAGCCCCAGCATTTT. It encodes CASSPGQGAQPQHF.

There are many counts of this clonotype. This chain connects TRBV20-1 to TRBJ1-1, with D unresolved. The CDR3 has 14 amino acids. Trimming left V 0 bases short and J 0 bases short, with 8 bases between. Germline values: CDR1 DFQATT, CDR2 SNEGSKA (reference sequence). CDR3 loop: CSARDNRVNTEAFF. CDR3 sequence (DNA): TGCAGTGCTAGAGATAATAGGGTGAACACTGAAGCTTTCTTT.

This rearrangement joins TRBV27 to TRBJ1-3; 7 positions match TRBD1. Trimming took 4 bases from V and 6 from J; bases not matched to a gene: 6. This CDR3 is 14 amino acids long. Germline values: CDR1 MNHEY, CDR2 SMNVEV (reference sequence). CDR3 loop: CASSYRQGVNTIYF. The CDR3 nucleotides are TGTGCCAGCAGTTACCGACAGGGAGTAAACACCATATATTTT.

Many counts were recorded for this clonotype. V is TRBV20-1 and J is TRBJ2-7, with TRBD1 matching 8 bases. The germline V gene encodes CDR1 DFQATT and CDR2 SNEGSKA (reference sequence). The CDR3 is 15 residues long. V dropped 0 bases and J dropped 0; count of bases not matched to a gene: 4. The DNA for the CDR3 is TGCAGTGCTAGAGATGGACAGGGACTCTCCTACGAGCAGTACTTC. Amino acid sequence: CSARDGQGLSYEQYF.

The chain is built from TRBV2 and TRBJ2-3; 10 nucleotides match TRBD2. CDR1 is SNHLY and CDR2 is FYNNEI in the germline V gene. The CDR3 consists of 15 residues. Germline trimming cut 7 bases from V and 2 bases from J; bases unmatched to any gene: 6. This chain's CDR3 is CASMYSGGDTDTQYF. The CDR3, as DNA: TGTGCCAGCATGTACAGCGGGGGGGACACAGATACGCAGTATTTT.

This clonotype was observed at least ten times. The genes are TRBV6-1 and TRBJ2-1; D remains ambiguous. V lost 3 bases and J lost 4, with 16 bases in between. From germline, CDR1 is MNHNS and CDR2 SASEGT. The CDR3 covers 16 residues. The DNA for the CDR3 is TGTGCCAGCAGTGATCCCCCGGTTGTAGGGTACAATGAGCAGTTCTTC. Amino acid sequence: CASSDPPVVGYNEQFF.

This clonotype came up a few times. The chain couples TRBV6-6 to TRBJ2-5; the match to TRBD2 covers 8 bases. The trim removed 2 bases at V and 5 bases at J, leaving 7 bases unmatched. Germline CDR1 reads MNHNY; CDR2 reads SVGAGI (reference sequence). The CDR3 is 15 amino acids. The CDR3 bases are TGTGCCAGCAGTTACGGAATAGCGGGGCGGGAGACCCAGTACTTC. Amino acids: CASSYGIAGRETQYF.

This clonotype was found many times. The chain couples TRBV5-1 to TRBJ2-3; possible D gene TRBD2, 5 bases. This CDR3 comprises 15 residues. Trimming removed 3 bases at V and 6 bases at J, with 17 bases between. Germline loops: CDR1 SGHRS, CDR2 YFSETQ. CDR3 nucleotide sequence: TGCGCCAGCAGCTGGCGAGAGGGTAGTGGGGATACGCAGTATTTT. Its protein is CASSWREGSGDTQYF.

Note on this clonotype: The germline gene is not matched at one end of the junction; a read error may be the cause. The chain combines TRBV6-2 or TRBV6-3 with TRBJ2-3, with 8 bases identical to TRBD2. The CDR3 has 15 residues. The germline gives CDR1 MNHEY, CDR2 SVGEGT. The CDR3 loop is CTSTKFGGGPDTQYF. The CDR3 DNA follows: TGTACCAGCACCAAATTCGGGGGGGGGCCAGATACGCAGTATTTT.